This record covers a single T cell receptor (beta chain). Using immunoSEQ multiplex PCR, the repertoire was profiled, and TCRdb retains in-frame clones only, with some absent. The sample yields about 93,000 clones, roughly 90% seen once. These data belong to a study of blood T cell repertoires in COVID-19. Across the whole study: Samples of COVID-19 (acute and convalescent) were obtained from the United States, Italy and Spain. In each case, the material was cDNA or gDNA derived from T cells, B-cell-depleted T cells, or PBMCs.

The V segment lost 2 bases and the J segment 8 bases; nucleotides outside the gene matches: 4. This CDR3 spans 13 amino acids. The germline V gene encodes CDR1 KGHSH and CDR2 LQKENI. This chain uses TRBV18 with TRBJ1-2, with 8 nucleotides matching TRBD1. The sequencing input was peripheral blood. The receptor was isolated from a human donor with active COVID-19. The donor label of this sample is uncertain. The DNA of the CDR3 is TGTGCCAGCTCACCAGGACAGGGTGAAGGCTACACCTTC. Amino acids: CASSPGQGEGYTF.